The clone carrying this T cell receptor (beta chain) showed up just a few times. The source of the sample is a study of type 1 regulatory T cells. TCRdb reanalysed the reads using MiXCR and keeps one entry per CDR3 protein. This table holds 80,000 to 100,000 distinct CDR3 sequences, 30% to 35% found once. Germline V gives CDR1 SQVTM, CDR2 ANQGSEA. Germline trimming cut 7 bases from V and 5 bases from J; bases unmatched to any gene: 3. The CDR3 totals 11 residues. The chain uses TRBV29-1 and TRBJ1-2; 8 bases fit TRBD1. Material: CD4+ T cells, either the whole sample or a sorted fraction (not recorded which). The TCR originated in a human donor in good health. The CDR3 sequence: CSADRGYGYTF. CDR3 bases: TGCAGCGCCGACAGGGGATATGGCTACACCTTC.